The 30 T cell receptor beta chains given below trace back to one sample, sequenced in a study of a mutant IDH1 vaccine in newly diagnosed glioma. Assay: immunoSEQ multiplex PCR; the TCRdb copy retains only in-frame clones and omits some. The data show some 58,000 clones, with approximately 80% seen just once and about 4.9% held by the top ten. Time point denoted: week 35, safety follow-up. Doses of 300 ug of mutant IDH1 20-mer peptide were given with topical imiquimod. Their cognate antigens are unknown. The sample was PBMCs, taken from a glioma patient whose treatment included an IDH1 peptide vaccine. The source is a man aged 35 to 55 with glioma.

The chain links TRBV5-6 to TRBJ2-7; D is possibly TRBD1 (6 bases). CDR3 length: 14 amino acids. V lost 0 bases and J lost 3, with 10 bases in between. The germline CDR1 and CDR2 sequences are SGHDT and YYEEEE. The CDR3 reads CASSLEGTSYEQYF. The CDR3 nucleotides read TGTGCCAGCAGCTTGGAAGGGACAAGCTACGAGCAGTACTTC.

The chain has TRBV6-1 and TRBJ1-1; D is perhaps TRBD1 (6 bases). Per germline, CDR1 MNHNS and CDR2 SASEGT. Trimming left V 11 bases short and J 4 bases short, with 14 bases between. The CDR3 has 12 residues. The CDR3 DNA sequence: TGTGCCGGCGAGGGGGGAACCACTGAAGCTTTCTTT. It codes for CAGEGGTTEAFF.

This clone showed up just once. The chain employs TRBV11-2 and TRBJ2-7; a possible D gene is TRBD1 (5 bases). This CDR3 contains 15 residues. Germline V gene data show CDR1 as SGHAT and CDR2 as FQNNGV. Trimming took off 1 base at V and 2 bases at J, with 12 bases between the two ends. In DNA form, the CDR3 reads TGTGCCAGCAGCTTAGTTGTGACAGCAACCTACGAGCAGTACTTC. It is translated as CASSLVVTATYEQYF.

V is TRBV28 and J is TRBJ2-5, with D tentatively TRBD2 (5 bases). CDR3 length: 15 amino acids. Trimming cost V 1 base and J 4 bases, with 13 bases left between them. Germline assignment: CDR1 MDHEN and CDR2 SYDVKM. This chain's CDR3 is CASSLLLPGRETQYF. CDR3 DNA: TGTGCCAGCAGTTTATTGCTCCCGGGGAGAGAGACCCAGTACTTC.

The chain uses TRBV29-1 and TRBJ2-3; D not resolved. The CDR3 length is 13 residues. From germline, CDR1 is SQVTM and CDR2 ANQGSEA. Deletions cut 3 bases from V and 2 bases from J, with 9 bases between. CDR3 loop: CSVDGLNTDTQYF. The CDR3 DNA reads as TGCAGCGTTGATGGGCTTAACACAGATACGCAGTATTTT.

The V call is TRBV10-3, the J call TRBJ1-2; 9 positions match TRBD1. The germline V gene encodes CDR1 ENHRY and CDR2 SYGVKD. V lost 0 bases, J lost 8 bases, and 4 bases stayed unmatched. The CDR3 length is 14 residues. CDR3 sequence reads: CAISESQGARGYTF. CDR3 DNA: TGTGCCATCAGTGAGTCACAGGGGGCGCGCGGCTACACCTTC.

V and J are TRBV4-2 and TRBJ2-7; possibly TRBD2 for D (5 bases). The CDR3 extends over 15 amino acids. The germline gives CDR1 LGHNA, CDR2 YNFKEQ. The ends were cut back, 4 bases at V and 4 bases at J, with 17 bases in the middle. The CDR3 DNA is TGTGCCAGCAGCCCCCCAGAGGGTTCGATATACGAGCAGTACTTC. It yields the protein CASSPPEGSIYEQYF.

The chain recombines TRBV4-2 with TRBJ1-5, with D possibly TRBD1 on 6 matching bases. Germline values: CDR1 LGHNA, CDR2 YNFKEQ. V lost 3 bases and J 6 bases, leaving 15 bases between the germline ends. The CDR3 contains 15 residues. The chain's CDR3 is CASSQAGETGQPQHF. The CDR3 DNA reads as TGTGCCAGCAGCCAGGCAGGGGAAACGGGTCAGCCCCAGCATTTT.

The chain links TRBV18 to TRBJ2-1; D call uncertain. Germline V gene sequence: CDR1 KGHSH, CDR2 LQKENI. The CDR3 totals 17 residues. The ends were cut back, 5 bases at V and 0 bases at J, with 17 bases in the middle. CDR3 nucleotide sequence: TGTGCCAGCTCATCCCTGCCGGTCTCAAGCTCCTACAATGAGCAGTTCTTC. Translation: CASSSLPVSSSYNEQFF.

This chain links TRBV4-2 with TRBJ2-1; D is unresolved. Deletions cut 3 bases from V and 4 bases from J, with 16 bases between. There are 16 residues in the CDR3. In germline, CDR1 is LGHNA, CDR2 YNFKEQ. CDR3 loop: CASSHPAPLGYNEQFF. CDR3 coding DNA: TGTGCCAGCAGCCACCCGGCCCCCTTGGGGTACAATGAGCAGTTCTTC.

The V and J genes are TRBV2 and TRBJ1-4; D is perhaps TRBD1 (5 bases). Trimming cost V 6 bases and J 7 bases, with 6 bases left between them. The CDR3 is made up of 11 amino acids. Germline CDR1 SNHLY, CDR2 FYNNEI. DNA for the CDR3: TGTGCCAGCAGGGGGACTGAAAAACTGTTTTTT. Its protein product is CASRGTEKLFF.

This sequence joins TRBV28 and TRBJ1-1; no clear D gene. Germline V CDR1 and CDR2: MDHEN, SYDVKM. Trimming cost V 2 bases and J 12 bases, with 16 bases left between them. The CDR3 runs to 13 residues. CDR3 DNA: TGTGCCAGCAGTTTACTTTATCACGGTGGGACTTTCTTT. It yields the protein CASSLLYHGGTFF.

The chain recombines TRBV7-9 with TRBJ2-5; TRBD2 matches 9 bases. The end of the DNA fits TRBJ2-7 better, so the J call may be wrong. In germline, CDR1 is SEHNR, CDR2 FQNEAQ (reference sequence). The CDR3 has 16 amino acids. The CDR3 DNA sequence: TGTGCCAGCAGCCCCCCGGCTAGCGGGATATCCTACGAGCAGTACTTC. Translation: CASSPPASGISYEQYF.

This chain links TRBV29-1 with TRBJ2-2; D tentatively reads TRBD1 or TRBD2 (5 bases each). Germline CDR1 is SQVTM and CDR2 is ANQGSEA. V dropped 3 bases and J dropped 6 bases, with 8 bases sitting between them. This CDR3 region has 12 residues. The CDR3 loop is CSVDGGAGELFF. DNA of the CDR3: TGCAGCGTTGATGGGGGAGCCGGGGAGCTGTTTTTT.

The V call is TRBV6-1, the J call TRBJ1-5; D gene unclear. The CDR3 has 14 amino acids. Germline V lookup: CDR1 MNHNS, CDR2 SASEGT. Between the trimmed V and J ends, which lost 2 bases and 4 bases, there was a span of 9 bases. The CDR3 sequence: CASSEMGENQPQHF. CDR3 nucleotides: TGTGCCAGCAGTGAAATGGGAGAGAATCAGCCCCAGCATTTT.

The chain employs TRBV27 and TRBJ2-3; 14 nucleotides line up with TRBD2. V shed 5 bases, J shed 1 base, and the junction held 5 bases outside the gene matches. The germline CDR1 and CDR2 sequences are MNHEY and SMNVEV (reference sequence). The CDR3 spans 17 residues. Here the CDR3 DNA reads TGTGCCAGCAGTCTAGAGGGACTAGCGGGAGGCACAGATACGCAGTATTTT. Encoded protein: CASSLEGLAGGTDTQYF.

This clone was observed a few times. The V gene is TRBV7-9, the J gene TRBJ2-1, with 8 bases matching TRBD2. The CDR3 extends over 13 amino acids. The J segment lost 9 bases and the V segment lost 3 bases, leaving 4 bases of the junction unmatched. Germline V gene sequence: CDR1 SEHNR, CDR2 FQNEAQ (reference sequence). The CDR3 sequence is CASSLVSGSEQFF. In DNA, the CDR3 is TGTGCCAGCAGCTTGGTGAGCGGGAGTGAGCAGTTCTTC.

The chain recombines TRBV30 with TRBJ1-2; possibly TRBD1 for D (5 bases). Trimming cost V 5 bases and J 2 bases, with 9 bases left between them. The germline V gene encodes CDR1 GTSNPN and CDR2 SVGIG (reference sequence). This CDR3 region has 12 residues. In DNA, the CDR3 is TGTGCCTGGGAGGGACGGAACTATGGCTACACCTTC. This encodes CAWEGRNYGYTF.

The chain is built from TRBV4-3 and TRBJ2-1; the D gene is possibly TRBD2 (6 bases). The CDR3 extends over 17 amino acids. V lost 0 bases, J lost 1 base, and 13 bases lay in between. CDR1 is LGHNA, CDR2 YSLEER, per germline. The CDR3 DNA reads TGCGCCAGCAGCCAAGATCCTAGCGCTTTTTCCTACAATGAGCAGTTCTTC. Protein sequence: CASSQDPSAFSYNEQFF.

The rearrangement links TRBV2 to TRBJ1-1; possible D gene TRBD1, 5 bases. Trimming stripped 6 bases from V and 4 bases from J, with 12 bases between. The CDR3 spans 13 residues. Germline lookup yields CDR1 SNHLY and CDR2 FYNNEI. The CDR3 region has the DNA TGTGCCAGCAGCTTGACAGTTATCACTGAAGCTTTCTTT. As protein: CASSLTVITEAFF.

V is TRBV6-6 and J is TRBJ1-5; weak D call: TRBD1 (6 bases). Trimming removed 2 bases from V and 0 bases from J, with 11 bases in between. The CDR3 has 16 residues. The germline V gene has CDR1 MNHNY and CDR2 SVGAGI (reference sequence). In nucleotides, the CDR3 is TGTGCCAGCAGTTACGGGACAATCGGTAGCAATCAGCCCCAGCATTTT. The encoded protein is CASSYGTIGSNQPQHF.

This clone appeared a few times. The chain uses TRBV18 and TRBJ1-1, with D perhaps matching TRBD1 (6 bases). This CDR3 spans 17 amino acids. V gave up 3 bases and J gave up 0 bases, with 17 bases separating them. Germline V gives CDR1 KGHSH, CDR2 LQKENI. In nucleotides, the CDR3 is TGTGCCAGCTCACCGGTGCCCCTTGGACAGATGAACACTGAAGCTTTCTTT. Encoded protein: CASSPVPLGQMNTEAFF.

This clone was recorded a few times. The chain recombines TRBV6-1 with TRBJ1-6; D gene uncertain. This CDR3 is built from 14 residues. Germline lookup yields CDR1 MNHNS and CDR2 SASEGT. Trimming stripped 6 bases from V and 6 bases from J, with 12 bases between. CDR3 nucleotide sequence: TGTGCCAGCAGCCAACAGAGCCCTAATTCACCCCTCCACTTT. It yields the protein CASSQQSPNSPLHF.

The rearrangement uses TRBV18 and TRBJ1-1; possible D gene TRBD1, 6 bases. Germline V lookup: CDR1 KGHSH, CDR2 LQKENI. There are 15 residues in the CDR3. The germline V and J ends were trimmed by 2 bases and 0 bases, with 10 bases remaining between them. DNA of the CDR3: TGTGCCAGCTCACCATCAGGACAGTTGAACACTGAAGCTTTCTTT. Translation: CASSPSGQLNTEAFF. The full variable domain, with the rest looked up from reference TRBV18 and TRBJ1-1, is NAGVMQNPRHLVRRRGQEARLRCSPMKGHSHVYWYRQLPEEGLKFMVYLQKENIIDESGMPKERFSAEFPKEGPSILRIQQVVRGDSAAYFCASSPSGQLNTEAFFGQGTRLTVV.

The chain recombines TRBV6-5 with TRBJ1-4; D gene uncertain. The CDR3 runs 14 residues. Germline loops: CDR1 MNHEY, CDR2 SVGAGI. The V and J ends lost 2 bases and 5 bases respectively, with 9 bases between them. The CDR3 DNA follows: TGTGCCAGCAGTTACGTCCGTTCAAATGAAAAACTGTTTTTT. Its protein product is CASSYVRSNEKLFF.

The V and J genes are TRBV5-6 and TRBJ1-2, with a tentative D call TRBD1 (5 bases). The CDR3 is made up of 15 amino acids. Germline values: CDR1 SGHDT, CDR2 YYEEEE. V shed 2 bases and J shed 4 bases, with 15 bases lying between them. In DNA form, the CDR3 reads TGTGCCAGCAGCTTAGGACAAGAACCAACCTATGGCTACACCTTC. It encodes CASSLGQEPTYGYTF.

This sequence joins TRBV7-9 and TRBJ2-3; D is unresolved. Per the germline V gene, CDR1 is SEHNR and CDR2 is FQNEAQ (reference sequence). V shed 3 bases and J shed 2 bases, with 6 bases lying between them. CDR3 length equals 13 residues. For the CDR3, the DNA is TGTGCCAGCAGCTTGGGTACCACAGATACGCAGTATTTT. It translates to CASSLGTTDTQYF.

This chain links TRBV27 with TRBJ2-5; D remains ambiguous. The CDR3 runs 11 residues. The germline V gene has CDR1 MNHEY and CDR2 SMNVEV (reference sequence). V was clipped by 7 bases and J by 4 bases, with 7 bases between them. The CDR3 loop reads CASTSGETQYF. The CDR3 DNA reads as TGTGCCAGCACGAGTGGAGAGACCCAGTACTTC.

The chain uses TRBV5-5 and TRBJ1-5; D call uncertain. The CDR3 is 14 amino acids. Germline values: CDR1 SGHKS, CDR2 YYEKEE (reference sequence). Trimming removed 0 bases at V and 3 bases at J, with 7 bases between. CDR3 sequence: CASSLAHTNQPQHF. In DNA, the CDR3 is TGTGCCAGCAGCTTGGCGCACACCAATCAGCCCCAGCATTTT.

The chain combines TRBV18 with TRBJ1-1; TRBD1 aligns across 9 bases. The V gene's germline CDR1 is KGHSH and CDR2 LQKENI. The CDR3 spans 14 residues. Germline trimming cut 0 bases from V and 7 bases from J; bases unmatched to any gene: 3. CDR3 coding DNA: TGTGCCAGCTCACCACCGACAGGGGGGGGTGAAGCTTTCTTT. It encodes CASSPPTGGGEAFF.